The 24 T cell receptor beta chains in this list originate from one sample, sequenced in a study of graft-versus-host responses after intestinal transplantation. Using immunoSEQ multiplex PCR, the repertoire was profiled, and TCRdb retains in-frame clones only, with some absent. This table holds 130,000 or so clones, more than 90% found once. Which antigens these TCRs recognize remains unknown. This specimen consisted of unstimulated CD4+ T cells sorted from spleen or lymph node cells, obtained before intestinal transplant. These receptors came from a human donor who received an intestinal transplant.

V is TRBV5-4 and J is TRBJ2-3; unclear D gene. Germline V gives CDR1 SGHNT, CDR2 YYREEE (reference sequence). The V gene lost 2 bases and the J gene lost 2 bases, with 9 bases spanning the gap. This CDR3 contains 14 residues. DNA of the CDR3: TGTGCCAGCAGCTTAGGGCAGAACACAGATACGCAGTATTTT. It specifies CASSLGQNTDTQYF.

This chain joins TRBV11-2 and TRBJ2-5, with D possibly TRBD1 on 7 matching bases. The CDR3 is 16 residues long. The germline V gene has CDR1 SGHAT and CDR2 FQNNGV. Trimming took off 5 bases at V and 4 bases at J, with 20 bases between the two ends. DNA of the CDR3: TGTGCCAGCAGCCACGGCCAGGGGGGATTCCGAGAGACCCAGTACTTC. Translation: CASSHGQGGFRETQYF.

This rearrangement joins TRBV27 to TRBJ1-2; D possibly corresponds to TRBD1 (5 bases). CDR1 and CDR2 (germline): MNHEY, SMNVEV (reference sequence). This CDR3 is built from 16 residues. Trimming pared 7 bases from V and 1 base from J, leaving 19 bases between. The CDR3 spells CASTHAGGVDNYGYTF. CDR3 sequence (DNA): TGTGCCAGCACCCACGCCGGAGGGGTGGATAACTATGGCTACACCTTC.

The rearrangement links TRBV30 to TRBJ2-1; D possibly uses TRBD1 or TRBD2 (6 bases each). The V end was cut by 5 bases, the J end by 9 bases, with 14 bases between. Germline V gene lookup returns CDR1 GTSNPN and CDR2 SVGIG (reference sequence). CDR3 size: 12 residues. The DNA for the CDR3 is TGTGCCTGGGGGAAACAGGGAGGTGAGCAGTTCTTC. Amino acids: CAWGKQGGEQFF.

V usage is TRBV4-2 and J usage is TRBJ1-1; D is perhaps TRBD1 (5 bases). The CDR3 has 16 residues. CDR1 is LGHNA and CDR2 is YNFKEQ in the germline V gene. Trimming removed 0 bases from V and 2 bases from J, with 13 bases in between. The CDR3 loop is CASSQEPAGSNTEAFF. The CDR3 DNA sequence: TGTGCCAGCAGCCAAGAGCCGGCAGGGTCTAACACTGAAGCTTTCTTT.

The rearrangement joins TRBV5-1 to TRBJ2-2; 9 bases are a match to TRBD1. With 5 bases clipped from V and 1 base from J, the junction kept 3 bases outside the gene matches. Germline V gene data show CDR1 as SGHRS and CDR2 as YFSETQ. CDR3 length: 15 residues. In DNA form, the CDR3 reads TGCGCCAGCAGATCGGGACAGGGGAACACCGGGGAGCTGTTTTTT. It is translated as CASRSGQGNTGELFF.

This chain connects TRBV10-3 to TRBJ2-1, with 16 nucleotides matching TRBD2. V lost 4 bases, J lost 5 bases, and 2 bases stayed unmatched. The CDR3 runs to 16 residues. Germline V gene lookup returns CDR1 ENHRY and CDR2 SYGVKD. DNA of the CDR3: TGTGCCATCAGTGCCGGGACTAGCGGGGGGGACAATGAGCAGTTCTTC. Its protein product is CAISAGTSGGDNEQFF.

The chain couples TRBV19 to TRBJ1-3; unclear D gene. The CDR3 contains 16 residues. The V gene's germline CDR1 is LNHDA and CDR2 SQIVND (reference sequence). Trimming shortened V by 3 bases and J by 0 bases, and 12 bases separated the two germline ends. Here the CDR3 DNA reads TGTGCCAGTAGTATGGGGTTAAGGGACTCTGGAAACACCATATATTTT. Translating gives CASSMGLRDSGNTIYF.

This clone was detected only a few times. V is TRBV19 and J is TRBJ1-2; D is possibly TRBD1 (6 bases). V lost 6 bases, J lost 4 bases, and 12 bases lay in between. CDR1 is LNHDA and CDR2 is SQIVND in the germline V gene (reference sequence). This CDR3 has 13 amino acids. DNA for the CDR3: TGTGCCAGTAGCCGACAGGTGATCTATGGCTACACCTTC. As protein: CASSRQVIYGYTF.

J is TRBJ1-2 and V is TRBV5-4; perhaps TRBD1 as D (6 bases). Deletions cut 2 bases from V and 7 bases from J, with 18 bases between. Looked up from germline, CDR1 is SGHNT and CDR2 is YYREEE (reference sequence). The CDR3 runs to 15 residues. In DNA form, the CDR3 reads TGTGCCAGCAGCTTACAGGGTTTCGGGTCGACTGGCTACACCTTC. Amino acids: CASSLQGFGSTGYTF.

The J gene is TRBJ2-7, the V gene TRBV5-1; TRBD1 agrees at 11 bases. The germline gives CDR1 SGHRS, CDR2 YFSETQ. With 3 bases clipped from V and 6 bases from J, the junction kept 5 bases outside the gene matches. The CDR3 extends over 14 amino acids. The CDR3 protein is CASSSGTGGGEQYF. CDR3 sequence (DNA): TGCGCCAGCAGCTCCGGGACAGGGGGAGGCGAGCAGTACTTC.

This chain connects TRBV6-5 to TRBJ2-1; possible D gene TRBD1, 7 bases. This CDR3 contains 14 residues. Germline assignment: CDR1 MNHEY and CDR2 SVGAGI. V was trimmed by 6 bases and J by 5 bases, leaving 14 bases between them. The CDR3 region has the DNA TGTGCCAGCAGCTCAGGGGGGACCCACAATGAGCAGTTCTTC. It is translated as CASSSGGTHNEQFF.

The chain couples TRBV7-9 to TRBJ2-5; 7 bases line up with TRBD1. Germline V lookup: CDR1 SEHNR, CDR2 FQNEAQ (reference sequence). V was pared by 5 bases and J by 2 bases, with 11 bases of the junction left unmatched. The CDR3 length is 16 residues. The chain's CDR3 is CASSPKQGNGQETQYF. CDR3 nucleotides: TGTGCCAGCAGCCCAAAACAGGGGAACGGGCAAGAGACCCAGTACTTC.

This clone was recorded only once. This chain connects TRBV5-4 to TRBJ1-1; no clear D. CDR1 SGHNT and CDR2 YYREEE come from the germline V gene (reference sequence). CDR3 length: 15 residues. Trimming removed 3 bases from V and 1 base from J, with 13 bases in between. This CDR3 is CASSSLGIQNTEAFF. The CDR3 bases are TGTGCCAGCAGCTCCTTGGGGATTCAGAACACTGAAGCTTTCTTT. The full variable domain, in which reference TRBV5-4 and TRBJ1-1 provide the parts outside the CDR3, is ETGVTQSPTHLIKTRGQQVTLRCSSQSGHNTVSWYQQALGQGPQFIFQYYREEENGRGNFPPRFSGLQFPNYSSELNVNALELDDSALYLCASSSLGIQNTEAFFGQGTRLTVV.

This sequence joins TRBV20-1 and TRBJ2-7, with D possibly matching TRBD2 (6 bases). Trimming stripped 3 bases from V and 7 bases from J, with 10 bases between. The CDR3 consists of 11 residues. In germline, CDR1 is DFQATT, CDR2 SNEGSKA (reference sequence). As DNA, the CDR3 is TGCAGTGCTAGTCCCGGGGGAGAGCAGTACTTC. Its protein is CSASPGGEQYF.

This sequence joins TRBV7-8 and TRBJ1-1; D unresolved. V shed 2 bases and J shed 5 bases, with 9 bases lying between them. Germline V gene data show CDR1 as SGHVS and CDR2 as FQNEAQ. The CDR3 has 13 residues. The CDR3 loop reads CASSLLRETEAFF. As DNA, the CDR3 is TGTGCCAGCAGCTTACTGCGGGAGACTGAAGCTTTCTTT.

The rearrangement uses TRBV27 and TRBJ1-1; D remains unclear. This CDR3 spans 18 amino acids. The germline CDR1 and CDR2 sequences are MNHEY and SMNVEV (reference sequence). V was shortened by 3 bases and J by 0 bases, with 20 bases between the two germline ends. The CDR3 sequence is CASSFRRSPGNMNTEAFF. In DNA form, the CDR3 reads TGTGCCAGCAGTTTTCGGAGGTCGCCCGGGAATATGAACACTGAAGCTTTCTTT.

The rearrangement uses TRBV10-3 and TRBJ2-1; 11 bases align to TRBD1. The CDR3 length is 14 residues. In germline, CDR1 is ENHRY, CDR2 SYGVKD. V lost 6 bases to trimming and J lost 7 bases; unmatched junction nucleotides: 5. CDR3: CAIRRGQGANEQFF. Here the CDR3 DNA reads TGTGCCATCAGAAGAGGACAGGGGGCTAATGAGCAGTTCTTC.

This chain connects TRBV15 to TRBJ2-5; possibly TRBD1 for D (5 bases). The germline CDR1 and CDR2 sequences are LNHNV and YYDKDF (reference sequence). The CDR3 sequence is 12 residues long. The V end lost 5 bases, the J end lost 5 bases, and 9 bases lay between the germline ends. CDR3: CATSRQGETQYF. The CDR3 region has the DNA TGTGCCACCAGCCGGCAGGGCGAGACCCAGTACTTC.

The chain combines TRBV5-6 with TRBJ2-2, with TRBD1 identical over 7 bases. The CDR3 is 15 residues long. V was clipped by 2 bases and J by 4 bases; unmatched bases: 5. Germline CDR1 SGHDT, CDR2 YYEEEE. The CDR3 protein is CASSFLTGSTGELFF. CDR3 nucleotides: TGTGCCAGCAGCTTTCTGACAGGGAGCACCGGGGAGCTGTTTTTT.

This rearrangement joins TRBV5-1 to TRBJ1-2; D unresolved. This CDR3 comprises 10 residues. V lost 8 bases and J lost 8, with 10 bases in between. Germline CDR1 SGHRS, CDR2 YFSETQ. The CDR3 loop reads CARSNGGYTF. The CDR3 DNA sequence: TGCGCCAGGTCGAATGGGGGCTACACCTTC. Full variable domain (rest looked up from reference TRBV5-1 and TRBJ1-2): KAGVTQTPRYLIKTRGQQVTLSCSPISGHRSVSWYQQTPGQGLQFLFEYFSETQRNKGNFPGRFSGRQFSNSRSEMNVSTLELGDSALYLCARSNGGYTFGSGTRLTVV.

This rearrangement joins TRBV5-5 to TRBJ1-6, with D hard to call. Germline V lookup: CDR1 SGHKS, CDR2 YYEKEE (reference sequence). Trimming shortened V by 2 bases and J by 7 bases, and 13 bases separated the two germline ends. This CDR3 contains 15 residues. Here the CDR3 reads CASSFVRGRNSPLHF. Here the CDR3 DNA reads TGTGCCAGCAGCTTCGTTCGGGGTCGGAATTCACCCCTCCACTTT.

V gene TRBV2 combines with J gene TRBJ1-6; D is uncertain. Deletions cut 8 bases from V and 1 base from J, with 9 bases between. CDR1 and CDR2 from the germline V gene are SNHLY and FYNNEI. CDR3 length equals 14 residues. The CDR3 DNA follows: TGTGCCAGCCTTCGTAGTTCCTATAATTCACCCCTCCACTTT. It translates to CASLRSSYNSPLHF.

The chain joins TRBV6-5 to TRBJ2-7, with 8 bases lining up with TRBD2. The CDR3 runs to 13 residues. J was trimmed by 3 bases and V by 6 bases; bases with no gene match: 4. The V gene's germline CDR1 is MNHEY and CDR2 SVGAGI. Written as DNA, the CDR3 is TGTGCCAGCAGCAGAAGCGGGGGCTACGAGCAGTACTTC. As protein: CASSRSGGYEQYF.